The clone carrying this TCR beta chain was counted once. As yet, its antigen is unknown. The data originate from a study of cytomegalovirus exposure and HLA in healthy donors. Broader study findings: A later analysis linked 15,000 to 20,000 TCR beta sequences to HLA alleles at 0.05 false discovery rate. Prior analysis indicated that the majority of TCR beta V segments exhibited productivity approximately 90% or approximately 30% of the time. Common viral pathogens (according to a later analysis) appeared linked to several of the most significant clusters.

This CDR3 has 13 residues. CDR1 and CDR2 from the germline V gene are MNHEY and SVGAGI. The trim removed 7 bases at V and 7 bases at J, leaving 9 bases unmatched. 60 Vbeta and 13 Jbeta primers were used in PCR. TCRdb's table, derived via immunoSEQ multiplex PCR, lists solely in-frame clones and lacks some. The table includes about 82,000 clones, roughly 74% detected once. The V and J genes are TRBV6-5 and TRBJ1-2, with 7 bases lining up with TRBD1. What was sequenced was PBMCs. This clonotype was obtained from a woman aged 45-65 years in good health and CMV-seropositive. Here the CDR3 DNA reads TGTGCCAGCAATGGACGACAGGGAGGTGGCTACACCTTC. It is translated as CASNGRQGGGYTF.